This TCR beta chain was recovered during a study of shared clonotypes between healthy human individuals. CDR1 and CDR2 (germline): MNHEY, SMNVEV (reference sequence). CDR3 length: 17 amino acids. Trimming took 8 bases from V and 0 from J; bases not matched to a gene: 4. Sequencing was performed with immunoSEQ multiplex PCR; in TCRdb, only in-frame clones are kept and a portion is missing. The table records around 600,000 clones, roughly 97% of them present only once. The clonotype was recovered from a woman aged 25 to 39 in good health. Material: naive CD4+ T cells sorted from blood. The subset here: CD45RA+ positively selected. The chain couples TRBV27 to TRBJ2-6, with 13 positions matching TRBD2. The CDR3 protein is CASRGLAGFSGANVLTF. The CDR3 bases are TGTGCCAGCCGGGGACTAGCGGGATTCTCTGGGGCCAACGTCCTGACTTTC. Full variable domain (remainder filled in from reference TRBV27 and TRBJ2-6): EAQVTQNPRYLITVTGKKLTVTCSQNMNHEYMSWYRQDPGLGLRQIYYSMNVEVTDKGDVPEGYKVSRKEKRNFPLILESPSPNQTSLYFCASRGLAGFSGANVLTFGAGSRLTVL.